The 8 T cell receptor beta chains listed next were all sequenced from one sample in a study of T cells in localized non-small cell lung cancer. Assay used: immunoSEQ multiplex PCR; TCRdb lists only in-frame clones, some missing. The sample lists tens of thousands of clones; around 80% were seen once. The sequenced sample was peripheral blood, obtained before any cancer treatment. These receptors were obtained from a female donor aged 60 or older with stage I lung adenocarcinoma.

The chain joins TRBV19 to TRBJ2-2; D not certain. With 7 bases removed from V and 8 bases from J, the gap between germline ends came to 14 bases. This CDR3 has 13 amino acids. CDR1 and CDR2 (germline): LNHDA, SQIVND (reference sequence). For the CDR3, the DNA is TGTGCCAGTACAAATGGGCTGGTTGGGGAGCTGTTTTTT. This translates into CASTNGLVGELFF.

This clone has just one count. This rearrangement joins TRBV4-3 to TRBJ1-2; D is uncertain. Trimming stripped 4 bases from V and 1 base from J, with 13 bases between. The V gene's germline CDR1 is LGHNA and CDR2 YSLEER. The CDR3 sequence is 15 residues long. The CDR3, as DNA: TGCGCCAGCAGCCCTTGGGTGGGGAGTAACTATGGCTACACCTTC. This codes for CASSPWVGSNYGYTF.

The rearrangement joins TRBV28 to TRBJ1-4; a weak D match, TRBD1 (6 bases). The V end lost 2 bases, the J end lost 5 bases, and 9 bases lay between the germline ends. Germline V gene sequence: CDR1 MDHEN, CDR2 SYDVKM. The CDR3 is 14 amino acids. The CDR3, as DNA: TGTGCCAGCAGTTTAGGGGGGCGCAATGAAAAACTGTTTTTT. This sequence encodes CASSLGGRNEKLFF.

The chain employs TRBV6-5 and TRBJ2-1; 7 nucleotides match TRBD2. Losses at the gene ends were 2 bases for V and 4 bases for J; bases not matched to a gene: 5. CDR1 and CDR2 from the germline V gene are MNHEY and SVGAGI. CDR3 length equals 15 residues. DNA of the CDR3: TGTGCCAGCAGTTACAGGGCTAGCGGATACAATGAGCAGTTCTTC. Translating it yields CASSYRASGYNEQFF.

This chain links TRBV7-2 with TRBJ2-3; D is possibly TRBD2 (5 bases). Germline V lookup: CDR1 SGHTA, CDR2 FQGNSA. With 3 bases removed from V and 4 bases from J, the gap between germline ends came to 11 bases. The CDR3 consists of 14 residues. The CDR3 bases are TGTGCCAGCAGCTTGTTACTAGGCGCAGATACGCAGTATTTT. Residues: CASSLLLGADTQYF.

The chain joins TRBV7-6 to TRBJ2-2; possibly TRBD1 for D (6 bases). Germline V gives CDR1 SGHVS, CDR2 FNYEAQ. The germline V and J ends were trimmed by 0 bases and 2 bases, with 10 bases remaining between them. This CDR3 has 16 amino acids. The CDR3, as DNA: TGTGCCAGCAGCTTAGCGGCAGGGGCTAACACCGGGGAGCTGTTTTTT. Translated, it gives CASSLAAGANTGELFF.

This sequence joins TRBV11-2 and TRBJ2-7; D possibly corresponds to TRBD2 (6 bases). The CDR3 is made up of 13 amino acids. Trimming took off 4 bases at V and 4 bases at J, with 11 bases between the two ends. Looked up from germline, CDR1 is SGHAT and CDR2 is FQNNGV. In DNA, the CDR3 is TGTGCCAGCAGCTGGGGACTCGTATACGAGCAGTACTTC. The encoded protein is CASSWGLVYEQYF.

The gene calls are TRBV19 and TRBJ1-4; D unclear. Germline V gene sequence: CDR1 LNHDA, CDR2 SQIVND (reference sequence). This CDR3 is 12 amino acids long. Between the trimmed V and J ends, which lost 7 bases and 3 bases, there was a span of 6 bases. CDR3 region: CASIGPNEKLFF. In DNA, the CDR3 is TGTGCCAGTATTGGACCTAATGAAAAACTGTTTTTT. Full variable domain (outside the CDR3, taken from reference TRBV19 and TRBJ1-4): DGGITQSPKYLFRKEGQNVTLSCEQNLNHDAMYWYRQDPGQGLRLIYYSQIVNDFQKGDIAEGYSVSREKKESFPLTVTSAQKNPTAFYLCASIGPNEKLFFGSGTQLSVL.